A single sample is the source of the 20 T cell receptor beta chains below, sequenced in a study of PD-L1 blockade in urothelial cancer. The assay was immunoSEQ multiplex PCR, and TCRdb's table has in-frame clones only and misses some. The sample shows tens of thousands of clones, roughly 84% of them seen only once. Documented time point: pretreatment peripheral blood. The sequencing used PBMCs, collected around atezolizumab (anti-PD-L1) treatment. Every receptor here comes from a woman in her seventies with urothelial cancer.

This clone showed up just a few times. This rearrangement joins TRBV28 to TRBJ2-7, with D perhaps TRBD2 (6 bases). Trimming pared 6 bases from V and 2 bases from J, leaving 20 bases between. The germline V gene encodes CDR1 MDHEN and CDR2 SYDVKM. The CDR3 consists of 16 residues. CDR3 sequence (DNA): TGTGCCAGCAGAACTAAAGCCGGGGACTTAGCCTACGAGCAGTACTTC. This sequence encodes CASRTKAGDLAYEQYF.

The chain uses TRBV28 and TRBJ2-1, with 7 bases lining up with TRBD2. The CDR3 has 15 residues. The germline CDR1 and CDR2 sequences are MDHEN and SYDVKM. V was pared by 3 bases and J by 0 bases, with 2 bases of the junction left unmatched. The CDR3 loop is CASSFGGSSYNEQFF. The CDR3 region has the DNA TGTGCCAGCAGTTTCGGCGGGAGCTCCTACAATGAGCAGTTCTTC.

The rearrangement joins TRBV4-1 to TRBJ2-1, with D uncertain. Germline CDR1 MGHRA, CDR2 YSYEKL. V lost 1 base and J 0 bases, leaving 13 bases between the germline ends. The CDR3 is 17 amino acids. The CDR3 sequence is CASSQGSQRSSYNEQFF. The CDR3 coding sequence is TGCGCCAGCAGCCAAGGATCCCAAAGGAGCTCCTACAATGAGCAGTTCTTC.

This clone was observed a single time. J is TRBJ2-2 and V is TRBV29-1, with 11 bases identical to TRBD1. Germline V lookup: CDR1 SQVTM, CDR2 ANQGSEA. CDR3 length: 17 residues. V lost 4 bases and J lost 0; bases outside the gene matches: 7. The CDR3 DNA reads as TGCAGCGTTGTAGGACAGGGGGCAGGTACGAACACCGGGGAGCTGTTTTTT. Translation: CSVVGQGAGTNTGELFF.

This chain uses TRBV19 with TRBJ2-1; TRBD2 agrees at 9 bases. Germline V gene data show CDR1 as LNHDA and CDR2 as SQIVND (reference sequence). Trimming cost V 5 bases and J 3 bases; bases outside gene matches: 8. CDR3 length equals 16 residues. The CDR3 here is CASSPMTSGYYNEQFF. As DNA, the CDR3 is TGTGCCAGTAGTCCGATGACTAGCGGTTACTACAATGAGCAGTTCTTC.

The chain couples TRBV5-1 to TRBJ1-1, with D perhaps TRBD1 (5 bases). There are 15 residues in the CDR3. Germline V CDR1 and CDR2: SGHRS, YFSETQ. Trimming shortened V by 3 bases and J by 4 bases, and 16 bases separated the two germline ends. CDR3 region: CASSWAQGGSTEAFF. CDR3 DNA sequence: TGCGCCAGCAGCTGGGCGCAGGGAGGGTCCACTGAAGCTTTCTTT.

In its sample, this clone was seen a few times. The gene calls are TRBV7-8 and TRBJ2-7; maybe TRBD2 (7 bases). Germline CDR1 and CDR2: SGHVS and FQNEAQ. With 5 bases removed from V and 3 bases from J, the gap between germline ends came to 17 bases. CDR3 length equals 15 residues. The CDR3 nucleotides are TGTGCCAGCAGCCTGGAACAGGGAGGGGTCTACGAGCAGTACTTC. This codes for CASSLEQGGVYEQYF.

The chain recombines TRBV5-1 with TRBJ2-7, with 9 bases fitting TRBD2. Per the germline V gene, CDR1 is SGHRS and CDR2 is YFSETQ. V dropped 4 bases and J dropped 2; count of bases not matched to a gene: 7. This CDR3 is 15 amino acids long. CDR3 nucleotide sequence: TGCGCCAGCAGCCCTGGACTAGCGCCGACCTACGAGCAGTACTTC. Translated, it gives CASSPGLAPTYEQYF.

CDR3 bases: TGTGCCAGCAGTTTATCCCAGGGGGCGGATGGCTACACCTTC. This codes for CASSLSQGADGYTF. This chain connects TRBV6-1 to TRBJ1-2; 8 nucleotides match TRBD1. This CDR3 has 14 amino acids. Germline V gene data show CDR1 as MNHNS and CDR2 as SASEGT. Trimming at V came to 5 bases and at J to 6 bases, leaving 8 bases not matched to a gene.

The rearrangement uses TRBV30 and TRBJ1-1; D is uncertain. Germline-derived CDR1 and CDR2 are GTSNPN and SVGIG (reference sequence). CDR3 length: 13 residues. The germline V and J ends were trimmed by 4 bases and 6 bases, with 15 bases remaining between them. The CDR3 loop reads CAWTAPFSPEAFF. DNA of the CDR3: TGTGCCTGGACAGCGCCTTTTAGCCCTGAAGCTTTCTTT.

The V gene is TRBV11-2, the J gene TRBJ1-1; the match to TRBD1 covers 7 bases. Losses at the gene ends were 5 bases for V and 4 bases for J; bases not matched to a gene: 10. The V gene's germline CDR1 is SGHAT and CDR2 FQNNGV. This CDR3 comprises 15 residues. CDR3 loop: CASSHTWRGLTEAFF. The CDR3 DNA reads TGTGCCAGCAGCCACACCTGGAGGGGGCTCACTGAAGCTTTCTTT.

This chain uses TRBV10-3 with TRBJ1-5, with 10 bases lining up with TRBD1. Per germline, CDR1 ENHRY and CDR2 SYGVKD. V dropped 6 bases and J dropped 5; count of bases not matched to a gene: 7. The CDR3 loop spans 15 amino acids. The CDR3 DNA follows: TGTGCCATCAGGCAAGGGACAGGGGATCATCAGCCCCAGCATTTT. It is translated as CAIRQGTGDHQPQHF.

This chain joins TRBV5-1 and TRBJ2-1; D perhaps matches TRBD1 (6 bases). Trimming took off 6 bases at V and 6 bases at J, with 22 bases between the two ends. CDR1 is SGHRS and CDR2 is YFSETQ in the germline V gene. This CDR3 is built from 16 residues. The CDR3 DNA reads TGCGCCAGCACCCCGGGCCAGCTTCTAGGGGGCAATGAGCAGTTCTTC. This encodes CASTPGQLLGGNEQFF. The entire variable domain, with the rest obtained from reference TRBV5-1 and TRBJ2-1, is as follows: KAGVTQTPRYLIKTRGQQVTLSCSPISGHRSVSWYQQTPGQGLQFLFEYFSETQRNKGNFPGRFSGRQFSNSRSEMNVSTLELGDSALYLCASTPGQLLGGNEQFFGPGTRLTVL.

The rearrangement links TRBV4-2 to TRBJ2-1, with TRBD1 matching 7 bases. V was clipped by 3 bases and J by 6 bases; unmatched bases: 5. This CDR3 spans 14 amino acids. Germline loops: CDR1 LGHNA, CDR2 YNFKEQ. CDR3 sequence: CASSHPDRSNEQFF. Here the CDR3 DNA reads TGTGCCAGCAGCCACCCGGACAGGAGCAATGAGCAGTTCTTC.

This chain connects TRBV27 to TRBJ2-7, with 11 bases lining up with TRBD2. The CDR3 sequence is 15 residues long. V lost 6 bases to trimming and J lost 4 bases; unmatched junction nucleotides: 8. Germline-derived CDR1 and CDR2 are MNHEY and SMNVEV (reference sequence). The CDR3 DNA follows: TGTGCCAGCAGGCATGGGGCTAGCGGGAGGTACGAGCAGTACTTC. It translates to CASRHGASGRYEQYF.

The chain combines TRBV4-2 with TRBJ2-3; TRBD2 is a possible D gene (6 bases). The CDR3 runs 15 residues. Germline V gene lookup returns CDR1 LGHNA and CDR2 YNFKEQ. Trimming stripped 0 bases from V and 5 bases from J, with 12 bases between. The CDR3 nucleotides read TGTGCCAGCAGCCAAGATCAGTGGGGAGGAGATACGCAGTATTTT. As protein: CASSQDQWGGDTQYF.

The chain links TRBV28 to TRBJ2-1; 13 nucleotides agree with TRBD2. CDR1 is MDHEN and CDR2 is SYDVKM in the germline V gene. V trimming: 4 bases; J trimming: 6 bases; junction bases outside the gene matches: 12. The CDR3 totals 18 residues. CDR3 nucleotide sequence: TGTGCCAGCAGTTCATCCCGGACTAGCGGGAGAGGGAGCAATGAGCAGTTCTTC. Amino acid sequence: CASSSSRTSGRGSNEQFF.

The V gene is TRBV5-6, the J gene TRBJ1-1, with TRBD1 identical over 9 bases. This CDR3 has 13 amino acids. Germline V CDR1 and CDR2: SGHDT, YYEEEE. V was pared by 4 bases and J by 4 bases, with 2 bases of the junction left unmatched. Written as DNA, the CDR3 is TGTGCCAGCAGCCGGACAGGGGCCACTGAAGCTTTCTTT. Encoded protein: CASSRTGATEAFF.

The J gene is TRBJ2-3, the V gene TRBV6-1; 10 nucleotides match TRBD2. The trim removed 5 bases at V and 0 bases at J, leaving 2 bases unmatched. The CDR3 has 15 amino acids. The germline V gene has CDR1 MNHNS and CDR2 SASEGT. The CDR3 reads CASSRLAGSTDTQYF. The CDR3 region has the DNA TGTGCCAGCAGTAGACTAGCGGGTAGCACAGATACGCAGTATTTT.

The genes are TRBV19 and TRBJ2-7; D is possibly TRBD1 (6 bases). Trimming cost V 5 bases and J 2 bases, with 13 bases left between them. The CDR3 extends over 14 amino acids. CDR1 and CDR2 from the germline V gene are LNHDA and SQIVND (reference sequence). Here the CDR3 DNA reads TGTGCCAGTAGTTCAGCCCGGGACACCTACGAGCAGTACTTC. Translating it yields CASSSARDTYEQYF.